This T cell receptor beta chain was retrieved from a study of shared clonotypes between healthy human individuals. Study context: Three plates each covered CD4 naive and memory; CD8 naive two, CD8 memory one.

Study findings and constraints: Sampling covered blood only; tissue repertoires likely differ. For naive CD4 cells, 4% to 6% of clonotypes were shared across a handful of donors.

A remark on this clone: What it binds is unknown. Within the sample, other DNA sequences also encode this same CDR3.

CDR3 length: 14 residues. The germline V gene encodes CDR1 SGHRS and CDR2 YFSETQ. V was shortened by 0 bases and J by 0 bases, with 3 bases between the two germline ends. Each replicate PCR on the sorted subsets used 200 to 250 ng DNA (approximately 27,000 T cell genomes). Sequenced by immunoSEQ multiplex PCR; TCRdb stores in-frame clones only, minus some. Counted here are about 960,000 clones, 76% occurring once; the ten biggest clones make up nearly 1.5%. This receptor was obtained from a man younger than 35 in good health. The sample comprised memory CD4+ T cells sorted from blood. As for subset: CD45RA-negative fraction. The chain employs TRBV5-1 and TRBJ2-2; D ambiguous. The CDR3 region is CASSLDANTGELFF. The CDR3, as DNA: TGCGCCAGCAGCTTGGACGCGAACACCGGGGAGCTGTTTTTT.